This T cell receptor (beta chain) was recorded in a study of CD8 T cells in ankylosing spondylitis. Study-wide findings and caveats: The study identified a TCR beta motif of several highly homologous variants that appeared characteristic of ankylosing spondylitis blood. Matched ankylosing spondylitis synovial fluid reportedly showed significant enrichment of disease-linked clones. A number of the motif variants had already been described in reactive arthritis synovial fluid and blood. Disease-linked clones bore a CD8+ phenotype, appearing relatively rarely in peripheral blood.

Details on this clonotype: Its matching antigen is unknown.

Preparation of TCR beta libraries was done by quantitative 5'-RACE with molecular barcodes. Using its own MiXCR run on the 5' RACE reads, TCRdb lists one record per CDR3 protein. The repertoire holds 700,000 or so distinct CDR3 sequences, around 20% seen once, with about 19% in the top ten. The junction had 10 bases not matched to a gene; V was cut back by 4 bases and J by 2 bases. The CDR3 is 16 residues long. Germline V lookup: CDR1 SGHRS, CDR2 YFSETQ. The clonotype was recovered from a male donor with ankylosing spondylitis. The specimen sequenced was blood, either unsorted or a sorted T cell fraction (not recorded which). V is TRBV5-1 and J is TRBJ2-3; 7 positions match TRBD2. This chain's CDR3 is CASSLETSRPTDTQYF. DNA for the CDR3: TGCGCCAGCAGCCTAGAGACTAGCCGACCCACAGATACGCAGTATTTT.